Listed here is a single T cell receptor beta chain. This clonotype has a count of ten or more. Its binding antigen is unknown. Base qualities are missing; no much larger clone stands one base away. This sample was taken from a study of neurological immune-mediated disorders (dated by TCRdb to the late 2010s). Regarding the complete study: Peripheral blood TCR-beta repertoires from patients with HTLV-I-associated myelopathy (HAM/TSP), patients with multiple sclerosis, and healthy controls were compared in the study using UMI-based sequencing. The cohort was made up of about 65 subjects, consisting of around 15 HAM/TSP patients, 34 multiple sclerosis patients and 20 healthy controls. The roughly 110 TCR-beta libraries covered PBMC samples along with longitudinal samples, technical triplicates, and paired sorted CD4+ and CD8+ T-cell subsets. Summary of the overall study and its limitations: Expanded clones from different subjects shared no identical CDR3 amino acid sequences, which suggests that TCR-beta repertoires were private in all groups. The highest TCR clonal expansion was observed in HAM/TSP patients, whereas the lowest was observed in MS patients, even when compared with healthy controls.

For unsorted PBMC libraries, 2 million PBMCs were used after storage in RNAlater at -80 degrees C until RNA extraction. Peripheral blood underwent Ficoll-Hypaque density gradient centrifugation to isolate PBMCs, which were then cryopreserved in liquid nitrogen. cDNA synthesis used template-switch 5'RACE with a primer carrying a 10-nucleotide random unique molecular identifier tagging each TCR transcript. Every sequencing run covered 15-18 subjects and yielded more than 160 million TCR-beta sequences. The RNeasy kit was used to extract total RNA. TCR-beta VDJ regions were amplified with primers for the TCR constant region and the 5'RACE anchor, using the KAPA Real-time Library Amplification kit. A first PCR added sample indexes and Illumina adaptors, and a second PCR then raised library yield. The roughly 650 bp TCR product was size-selected on a 2% E-gel SizeSelection system after Ampure bead purification. Before pooling, libraries had their quality checked on a Bioanalyzer, their concentration measured with Qubit, and their quantity determined with the Kapa Library Quantification kit. Libraries were sequenced paired-end 2 x 150 bp on an Illumina HiSeq 2500. To increase sequence diversity, roughly 24-32% phiX was spiked into each library pool. Per the source publication's procedure: Quality-filtered reads were processed with the UMI-based MiGEC pipeline, and over 85% of raw TCR sequences were removed by the MiGEC pipeline during error correction. IMGT germline references were used for alignment of VDJ genes, and clonotypes were defined by a unique CDR3 amino acid sequence together with V-J genes. Clonal expansion, Shannon diversity and CDR3 relatedness (CalcPairwiseDistances, ClusterSamples) were evaluated with VDJtools, and phylogenetic trees were built with CLCbio workbench. Expanded clones were defined as having at least 8 unique UMIs, based on coefficient-of-variation modelling across technical triplicates. TCRdb's own reprocessing of the public reads used fastp at Q25 and MiXCR and kept productive beta chains. Every entry covers one CDR3 protein and lists the most common genes and DNA from its rows. These V and J calls rely on TCRdb rather than the paper's analysis. This sample lists 36,000 or so distinct CDR3 sequences; about a tenth were detected once. The leading ten clones occupy approximately 6.9% of the sample.

V sheds 5 bases and J sheds 4 bases, leaving 12 bases between their ends. Including cysteine and phenylalanine, the CDR3 has 14 amino acids. Only the CDR3 part of the read is kept: 42 bases, read in frame from the first base. CDR1 and CDR2 are drawn from the germline V gene (reference sequence): PRHDT, FYEKMQ. The chain is made from TRBV13 and TRBJ1-3; the D gene is unclear. The TCR sequence derives from a woman under 40 with HTLV-1-associated myelopathy (HAM/TSP). Sequencing was performed on PBMCs. The bases read TGTGCCAGCAGCCGATCGGGCACGGGAAACACCATATATTTT. Its translation is CASSRSGTGNTIYF.